This TCR beta chain was retrieved from a study of T-cell reconstitution after alpha-beta-depleted transplantation in children. It was with unique molecular identifiers that the TCRbeta library was prepared. TCRdb ran MiXCR on the PCR reads and lists one entry per CDR3 protein. Seen here are approximately 400,000 distinct CDR3 sequences, 11% observed once, and the top ten hold about 5%. In germline, CDR1 is KGHSH, CDR2 LQKENI. J gave up 5 bases and V 3 bases, and 4 bases lay outside the gene matches. The CDR3 is made up of 15 amino acids. The material was PBMCs from the stem cell graft donor, obtained from the stem cell graft. V and J are TRBV18 and TRBJ1-4; TRBD1 aligns across 9 bases. The sequence was collected from a human donor who donated a stem cell graft to a child with acute myeloid leukemia. The CDR3 spells CASSPPGTGNEKLFF. Written as DNA, the CDR3 is TGTGCCAGCTCACCTCCCGGGACAGGGAATGAAAAACTGTTTTTT. The full variable domain, its missing parts supplied by reference TRBV18 and TRBJ1-4, is NAGVMQNPRHLVRRRGQEARLRCSPMKGHSHVYWYRQLPEEGLKFMVYLQKENIIDESGMPKERFSAEFPKEGPSILRIQQVVRGDSAAYFCASSPPGTGNEKLFFGSGTQLSVL.